The 3 T cell receptor beta chains listed next were all sequenced from one sample in a study of T cells expressing NK-cell markers. TCRdb reprocessed the 5' RACE reads; each CDR3 protein has one entry and no DNA is given. Recorded for this sample: about 380,000 distinct CDR3 sequences. The specimen sequenced was blood T cells: a sorted CD56 or NKG2C T cell subset, CD4+ or CD8+ T cells, or bulk PBMC T cells (not recorded which). Source of these receptors: a man aged 18-75 years in good health.

The chain combines TRBV12-3 or TRBV12-4 with TRBJ1-4; TCRdb lists TRBD1, though no DNA is available to test this call. The CDR3 runs to 14 residues. This chain's CDR3 is CASSRDRQPEKLFF.

V is TRBV12-3 or TRBV12-4 and J is TRBJ2-7. The length of the CDR3 is 13 residues. The CDR3 is CASRLATAGEWYF.

The chain employs TRBV18 and TRBJ2-3. The CDR3 runs 14 residues. CDR1 is KGHSH and CDR2 is LQKENI in the germline V gene. This chain's CDR3 is CASSPSLSGDTQYF.